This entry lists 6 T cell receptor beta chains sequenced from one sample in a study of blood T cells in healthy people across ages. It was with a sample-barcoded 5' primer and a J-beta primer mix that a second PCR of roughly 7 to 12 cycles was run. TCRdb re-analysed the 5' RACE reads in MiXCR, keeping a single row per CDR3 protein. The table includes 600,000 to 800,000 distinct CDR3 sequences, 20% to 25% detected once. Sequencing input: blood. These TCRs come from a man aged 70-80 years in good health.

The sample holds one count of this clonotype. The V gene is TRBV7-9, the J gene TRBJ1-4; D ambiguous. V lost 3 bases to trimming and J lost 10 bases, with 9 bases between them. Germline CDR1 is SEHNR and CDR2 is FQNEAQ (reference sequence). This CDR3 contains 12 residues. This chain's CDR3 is CASSFVDGKLFF. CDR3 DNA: TGTGCCAGCAGCTTCGTCGACGGAAAACTGTTTTTT.

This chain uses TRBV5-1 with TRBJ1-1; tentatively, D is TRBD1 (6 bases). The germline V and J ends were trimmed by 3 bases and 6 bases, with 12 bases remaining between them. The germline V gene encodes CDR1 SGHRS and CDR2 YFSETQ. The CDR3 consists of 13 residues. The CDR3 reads CASSYRGVPEAFF. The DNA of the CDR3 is TGCGCCAGCAGCTATAGGGGGGTCCCTGAAGCTTTCTTT.

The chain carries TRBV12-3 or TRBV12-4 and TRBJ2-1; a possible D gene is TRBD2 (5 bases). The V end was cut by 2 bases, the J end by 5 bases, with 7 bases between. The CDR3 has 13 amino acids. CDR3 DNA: TGTGCCAGCAGTTTAATAGCGCACAATGAGCAGTTCTTC. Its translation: CASSLIAHNEQFF.

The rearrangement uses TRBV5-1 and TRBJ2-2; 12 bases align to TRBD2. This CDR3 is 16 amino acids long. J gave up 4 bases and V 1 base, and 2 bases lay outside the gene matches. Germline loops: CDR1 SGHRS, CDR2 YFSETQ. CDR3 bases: TGCGCCAGCAGCTTGCAGACTAGCGGGAGCACCGGGGAGCTGTTTTTT. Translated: CASSLQTSGSTGELFF.

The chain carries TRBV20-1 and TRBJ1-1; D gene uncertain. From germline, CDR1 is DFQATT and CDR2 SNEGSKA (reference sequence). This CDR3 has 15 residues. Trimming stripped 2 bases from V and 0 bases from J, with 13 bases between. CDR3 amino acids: CSARLLTGMNTEAFF. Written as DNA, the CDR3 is TGCAGTGCTAGACTCCTGACGGGCATGAACACTGAAGCTTTCTTT.

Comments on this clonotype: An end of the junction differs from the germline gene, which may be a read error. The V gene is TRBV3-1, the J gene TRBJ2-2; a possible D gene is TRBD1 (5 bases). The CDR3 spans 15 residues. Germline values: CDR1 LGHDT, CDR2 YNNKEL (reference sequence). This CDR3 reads CASSQGALNTGELFF. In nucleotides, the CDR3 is TGTGCTAGCAGCCAAGGGGCACTGAACACCGGGGAGCTGTTTTTT. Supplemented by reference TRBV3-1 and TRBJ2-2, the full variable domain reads DTAVSQTPKYLVTQMGNDKSIKCEQNLGHDTMYWYKQDSKKFLKIMFSYNNKELIINETVPNRFSPKSPDKAHLNLHINSLELGDSAVYFCASSQGALNTGELFFGEGSRLTVL.